This TCR beta chain was obtained from a study of cytomegalovirus exposure and HLA in healthy donors. Amplification used 60 Vbeta primers and 13 Jbeta primers. Assay: immunoSEQ multiplex PCR; the TCRdb copy retains only in-frame clones and omits some. The sample records fewer than 250,000 clones, about 80% being singletons. This TCR came from a male donor in good health and CMV-seronegative. The sequenced material came from PBMCs.

The CDR3, as DNA: TGCGCCAGCAGCCTCCGACAGGACCAAGAGACCCAGTACTTC. Translation: CASSLRQDQETQYF. V gene TRBV4-1 combines with J gene TRBJ2-5, with a tentative D call TRBD1 (6 bases). The germline gives CDR1 MGHRA, CDR2 YSYEKL. The CDR3 is made up of 14 amino acids. The ends were cut back, 4 bases at V and 0 bases at J, with 9 bases in the middle.